The T cell receptor (beta chain) under discussion was sequenced for a study of T cell changes during pregnancy in multiple sclerosis. The table came from immunoSEQ multiplex PCR; TCRdb's copy has only in-frame clones and leaves some out. The sample lists roughly 49,000 clones, 90% to 95% occurring once. CDR1 is GTSNPN and CDR2 is SVGIG in the germline V gene (reference sequence). The V gene lost 4 bases and the J gene lost 1 base, with 11 bases spanning the gap. CDR3 size: 13 residues. This receptor was obtained from a female donor with multiple sclerosis, enrolled in a pregnancy study. The sequencing used CD8+ T cells from peripheral blood mononuclear cells, collected after pregnancy. The chain combines TRBV30 with TRBJ2-7; D call uncertain. In DNA form, the CDR3 reads TGTGCCTGGACGCGGCAAATATCCTACGAGCAGTACTTC. This codes for CAWTRQISYEQYF.